This is a list of T cell receptor beta chains from one sample in a study of blood T cell repertoires in COVID-19. Method: immunoSEQ multiplex PCR; TCRdb's copy keeps in-frame clones and lacks some. The sample contains 55,000 to 80,000 clones, approximately 92% of which appear only once. Sequenced material: peripheral blood. These receptors were collected from a man older than 75 with acute or convalescent COVID-19. CDR3s include the opening cysteine and the closing phenylalanine or tryptophan. Fields, in order: CDR3 DNA, CDR3 protein, J gene, V gene, D gene. The D gene is left open where the match is weak.

TGTGCCAGTAGTCCAACGCGGGACTCGTACGAGCAGTACTTC | CASSPTRDSYEQYF | TRBJ2-7 | TRBV19 | .
TGTGCCAGCAGGGGTGGACAGGGGGACATCGGAGAGCAGTTCTTC | CASRGGQGDIGEQFF | TRBJ2-1 | TRBV2 | TRBD1
TGCGCCAGCAGCCTCCGACAGCCCACAGATACGCAGTATTTT | CASSLRQPTDTQYF | TRBJ2-3 | TRBV4-1 | .
TGTGCCAGTAGTGGACAGGGGGCCTCCTTCTCTGGAAACACCATATATTTT | CASSGQGASFSGNTIYF | TRBJ1-3 | TRBV19 | TRBD1
TGTGCCAGCAGCCAAGATAGGGCAGGGGGCTCCTATGGCTACACCTTC | CASSQDRAGGSYGYTF | TRBJ1-2 | TRBV4-2 | TRBD1
TGTGCCAGCAGTTACACTCCAGGGGCCCAAGAGACCCAGTACTTC | CASSYTPGAQETQYF | TRBJ2-5 | TRBV6-5 | .
TGCGCCAGCAGCCAAGGAAGCGGGGGTTACAATGAGCAGTTCTTC | CASSQGSGGYNEQFF | TRBJ2-1 | TRBV4-1 | TRBD2
TGCGCCAGCAGCCCGAGGGGGCTTAGGGAGACCCAGTACTTC | CASSPRGLRETQYF | TRBJ2-5 | TRBV5-1 | TRBD1
TGTGCCAGCAGTGATAATCCGAGCGTCTCTGGAAACACCATATATTTT | CASSDNPSVSGNTIYF | TRBJ1-3 | TRBV6-1 | .
TGTGCCAGCAGCTTAGGACAGGGGGGATACTACGAGCAGTACTTC | CASSLGQGGYYEQYF | TRBJ2-7 | TRBV7-8 | TRBD1
TGTGCCAGCAGACGAGGTTCAGGGGGCGAAGGGAATGAGCAGTTCTTC | CASRRGSGGEGNEQFF | TRBJ2-1 | TRBV11-3 | TRBD1
TGTGCCAGCAGTTCGACCGGGGAGCTGTTTTTT | CASSSTGELFF | TRBJ2-2 | TRBV12-3/TRBV12-4 | .
TGTGCCACCAGTGTCGGGACTAGCGCGGCTGAGCAGTTCTTC | CATSVGTSAAEQFF | TRBJ2-1 | TRBV24-1 | TRBD2
TGTGCCAGCAGTGACCTCGGGACAGGGTATGGCTACACCTTC | CASSDLGTGYGYTF | TRBJ1-2 | TRBV25-1 | TRBD1
TGTGCCAGCAGCACCGGGACAGATAATGAAAAACTGTTTTTT | CASSTGTDNEKLFF | TRBJ1-4 | TRBV5-4 | TRBD1
TGTGCCAGCAGCGTAGATCGGGGAGGGGACTATGGCTACACCTTC | CASSVDRGGDYGYTF | TRBJ1-2 | TRBV9 | .
TGTGCCAGCAGTACGACGGGACTACACTACGAGCAGTACTTC | CASSTTGLHYEQYF | TRBJ2-7 | TRBV27 | TRBD2
TGTGCCAGCAGTGAACCGGGACATCGTACTGAAGCTTTCTTT | CASSEPGHRTEAFF | TRBJ1-1 | TRBV6-1 | .
TGTGCCAGCAGTTACGAGGGGGCGGGCGGCTACACCTTC | CASSYEGAGGYTF | TRBJ1-2 | TRBV6-6 | TRBD1
TGTGCCAGCAGCCGACGCCCCACTAGCTCTGGAAACACCATATATTTT | CASSRRPTSSGNTIYF | TRBJ1-3 | TRBV5-6 | .
TGTGCCAGCAGTGTGTGGGAGGGTAAATTGGCGGGGGAGCTGTTTTTT | CASSVWEGKLAGELFF | TRBJ2-2 | TRBV2 | TRBD2
TGTGCCAGTAGTTCACATAACACCGGGGAGCTGTTTTTT | CASSSHNTGELFF | TRBJ2-2 | TRBV19 | .